The present TCR beta chain was sequenced within a study of blood T cell repertoires in COVID-19. Seattle cases were enrolled at active infection and followed longitudinally. Germline lookup yields CDR1 MRHNA and CDR2 SNTAGT. V lost 5 bases and J 2 bases, leaving 13 bases between the germline ends. The CDR3 totals 15 residues. Per the study methods: Scientists estimated how many nucleated cells there were by amplifying reference gene primers. The table came from immunoSEQ multiplex PCR; TCRdb's copy has only in-frame clones and leaves some out. V and J calls plus clone size are reproduced from that table; the DNA served to infer D and trimming. The sample consists of about 180,000 clones, over 80% of them appearing once.

What was sequenced was peripheral blood. The chain recombines TRBV6-4 with TRBJ2-1; possibly TRBD2 for D (5 bases). This receptor was taken from a woman aged 40 to 49 with COVID-19, enrolled during active disease. The CDR3 bases are TGTGCCAGCAGTCCTCAGAGCGGAACCTACAATGAGCAGTTCTTC. The encoded protein is CASSPQSGTYNEQFF.